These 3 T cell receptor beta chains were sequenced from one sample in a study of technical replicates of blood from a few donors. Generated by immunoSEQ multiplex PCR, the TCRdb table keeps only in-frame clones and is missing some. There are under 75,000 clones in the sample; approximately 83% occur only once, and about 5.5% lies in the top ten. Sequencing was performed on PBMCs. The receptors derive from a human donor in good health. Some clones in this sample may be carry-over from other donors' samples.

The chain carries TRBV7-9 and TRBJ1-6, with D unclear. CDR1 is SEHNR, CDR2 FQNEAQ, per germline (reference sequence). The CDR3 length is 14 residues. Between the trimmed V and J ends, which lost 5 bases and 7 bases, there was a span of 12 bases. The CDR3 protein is CASSLSGNNSPLHF. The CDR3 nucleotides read TGTGCCAGCAGCCTCTCGGGAAACAATTCACCCCTCCACTTT.

CDR3 residues: CASSQGLVEETQYF. The CDR3 DNA follows: TGTGCCAGCAGCCAGGGACTAGTAGAGGAGACCCAGTACTTC. The chain links TRBV5-4 to TRBJ2-5; 8 positions match TRBD2. Trimming took 4 bases from V and 5 from J; bases not matched to a gene: 7. The germline CDR1 and CDR2 sequences are SGHNT and YYREEE (reference sequence). This CDR3 region has 14 residues.

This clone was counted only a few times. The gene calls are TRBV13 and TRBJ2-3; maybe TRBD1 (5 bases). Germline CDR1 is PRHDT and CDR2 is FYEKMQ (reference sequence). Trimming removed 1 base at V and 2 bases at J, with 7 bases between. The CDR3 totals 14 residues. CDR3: CASSLEGSTDTQYF. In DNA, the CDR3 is TGTGCCAGCAGCTTAGAGGGGTCCACAGATACGCAGTATTTT.